The 10 T cell receptor beta chains reported below all come from one sample, sequenced in a study of high-grade serous ovarian cancer treatment subgroups (dated by TCRdb to the early 2020s). Receptors were amplified or captured by the immunoSEQ multiplex PCR assay. In TCRdb, the immuneACCESS table is reduced to in-frame sequences with V and J assigned. These tables do not hold every clone; where another copy was compared, an unresolved V gene accounts for under half, and the others remain unexplained. The sample yields roughly 2,800 clones; under 80% were counted once. The ten most abundant clones make up approximately 4.9% of the sample. Collection of tumor samples took place before definitive surgery or chemotherapy. Sequences were obtained from tumor tissue. The receptors originated from a human donor with high-grade serous ovarian cancer.

The V call is TRBV19, the J call TRBJ1-1; D is perhaps TRBD1 (5 bases). V lost 5 bases, J lost 4 bases, and 14 bases lay in between. The CDR3 extends over 14 amino acids. From germline, CDR1 is LNHDA and CDR2 SQIVND (reference sequence). CDR3 in DNA: TGTGCCAGTAGTGTCAGGGCGAGAGGCACTGAAGCTTTCTTT. Residues: CASSVRARGTEAFF.

This sequence joins TRBV9 and TRBJ2-7; D is unclear. Trimming took 5 bases from V and 5 from J, leaving 14 bases between them. Germline CDR1 and CDR2: SGDLS and YYNGEE. The CDR3 is made up of 13 amino acids. CDR3 residues: CASSGGPLDEQYF. Written as DNA, the CDR3 is TGTGCCAGCAGTGGTGGGCCGCTCGACGAGCAGTACTTC.

This clone appeared a few times. This chain links TRBV11-2 with TRBJ2-7, with D unclear. The germline V gene encodes CDR1 SGHAT and CDR2 FQNNGV. Trimming removed 1 base from V and 2 bases from J, with 6 bases in between. The CDR3 is 13 residues long. The CDR3 loop is CASSLGETYEQYF. The CDR3 DNA is TGTGCCAGCAGCTTAGGCGAGACCTACGAGCAGTACTTC.

This sequence joins TRBV5-1 and TRBJ2-2, with D unresolved. The V gene lost 0 bases and the J gene lost 2 bases, with 11 bases spanning the gap. CDR1 is SGHRS, CDR2 YFSETQ, per germline. This CDR3 contains 16 residues. The chain's CDR3 is CASSLAPTANTGELFF. CDR3 coding DNA: TGCGCCAGCAGCTTGGCCCCGACGGCCAACACCGGGGAGCTGTTTTTT. The complete variable domain, with remaining parts taken from reference TRBV5-1 and TRBJ2-2, reads KAGVTQTPRYLIKTRGQQVTLSCSPISGHRSVSWYQQTPGQGLQFLFEYFSETQRNKGNFPGRFSGRQFSNSRSEMNVSTLELGDSALYLCASSLAPTANTGELFFGEGSRLTVL.

This clone occurred a few times. The chain couples TRBV18 to TRBJ2-3; 9 nucleotides align to TRBD1. The junction had 9 bases not matched to a gene; V was cut back by 3 bases and J by 2 bases. The CDR3 length is 17 residues. CDR1 is KGHSH, CDR2 LQKENI, per germline. The DNA for the CDR3 is TGTGCCAGCTCACCGCCAACAGGGGGCCTCTTCACAGATACGCAGTATTTT. Its translation is CASSPPTGGLFTDTQYF. The entire variable domain, with the rest obtained from reference TRBV18 and TRBJ2-3, is as follows: NAGVMQNPRHLVRRRGQEARLRCSPMKGHSHVYWYRQLPEEGLKFMVYLQKENIIDESGMPKERFSAEFPKEGPSILRIQQVVRGDSAAYFCASSPPTGGLFTDTQYFGPGTRLTVL.

This chain connects TRBV18 to TRBJ2-5; 8 nucleotides align to TRBD2. J lost 2 bases, V lost 3 bases, and 14 bases had no gene match. The CDR3 spans 18 residues. CDR1 and CDR2 from the germline V gene are KGHSH and LQKENI. The CDR3 here is CASSPMTRRAGGQETQYF. In nucleotides, the CDR3 is TGTGCCAGCTCACCGATGACCCGAAGGGCGGGGGGACAAGAGACCCAGTACTTC.

This clone was recorded a few times. The chain has TRBV7-6 and TRBJ2-7; D not resolved. This CDR3 has 13 residues. Germline loops: CDR1 SGHVS, CDR2 FNYEAQ. Trimming took off 5 bases at V and 1 base at J, with 9 bases between the two ends. The CDR3 nucleotides read TGTGCCAGCAGCCCCGGAGTTTCCTACGAGCAGTACTTC. It is translated as CASSPGVSYEQYF.

The chain combines TRBV5-1 with TRBJ2-7; 12 nucleotides match TRBD2. Trimming at V came to 3 bases and at J to 3 bases, leaving 7 bases not matched to a gene. CDR1 is SGHRS and CDR2 is YFSETQ in the germline V gene. The CDR3 sequence is 16 residues long. The CDR3, as DNA: TGCGCCAGCAGCTCCGGGACTAGCGGGTGGGACTACGAGCAGTACTTC. This gives the protein CASSSGTSGWDYEQYF.

This clone has just one count. The chain recombines TRBV6-5 with TRBJ1-2; 9 nucleotides agree with TRBD1. In germline, CDR1 is MNHEY, CDR2 SVGAGI. The J segment lost 8 bases and the V segment lost 4 bases, leaving 5 bases of the junction unmatched. The CDR3 sequence is 13 residues long. This CDR3 is CASSSGTGKGYTF. CDR3 in DNA: TGTGCCAGCAGTTCCGGGACAGGGAAAGGCTACACCTTC.

V is TRBV6-4 and J is TRBJ1-4, with D uncertain. Deletions cut 6 bases from V and 0 bases from J, with 8 bases between. Germline V gene data show CDR1 as MRHNA and CDR2 as SNTAGT. The length of the CDR3 is 14 residues. CDR3 protein: CASSLDATNEKLFF. The CDR3 DNA sequence: TGTGCCAGCAGCCTAGATGCAACTAATGAAAAACTGTTTTTT.